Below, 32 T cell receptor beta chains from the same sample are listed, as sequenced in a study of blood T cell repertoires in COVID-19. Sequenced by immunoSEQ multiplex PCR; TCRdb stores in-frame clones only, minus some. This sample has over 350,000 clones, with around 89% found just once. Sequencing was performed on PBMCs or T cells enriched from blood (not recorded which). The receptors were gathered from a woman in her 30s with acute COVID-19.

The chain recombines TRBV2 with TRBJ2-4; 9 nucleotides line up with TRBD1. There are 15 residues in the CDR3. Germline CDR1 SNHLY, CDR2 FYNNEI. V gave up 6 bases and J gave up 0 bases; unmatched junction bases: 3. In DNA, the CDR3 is TGTGCCAGCAGCCGACAGGGGGTAGCCAAAAACATTCAGTACTTC. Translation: CASSRQGVAKNIQYF.

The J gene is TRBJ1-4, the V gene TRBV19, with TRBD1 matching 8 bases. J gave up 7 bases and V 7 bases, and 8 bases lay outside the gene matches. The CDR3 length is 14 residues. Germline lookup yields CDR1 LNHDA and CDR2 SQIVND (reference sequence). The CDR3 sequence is CASIGQGIGEKLFF. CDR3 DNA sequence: TGTGCCAGTATCGGACAGGGAATAGGTGAAAAACTGTTTTTT.

CDR3: CASSSGIEGYEQYF. CDR3 DNA sequence: TGTGCCAGCAGCTCCGGGATCGAGGGCTACGAGCAGTACTTC. This chain connects TRBV7-8 to TRBJ2-7, with D perhaps matching TRBD2 (5 bases). V was pared by 4 bases and J by 3 bases, with 13 bases between. CDR3 length equals 14 residues. CDR1 and CDR2 (germline): SGHVS, FQNEAQ.

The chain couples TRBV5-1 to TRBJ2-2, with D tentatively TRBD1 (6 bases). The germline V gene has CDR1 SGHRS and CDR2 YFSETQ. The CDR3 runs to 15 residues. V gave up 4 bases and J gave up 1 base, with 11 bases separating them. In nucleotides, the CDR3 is TGCGCCAGCAGCCCGGGACACCAGAACACCGGGGAGCTGTTTTTT. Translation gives CASSPGHQNTGELFF.

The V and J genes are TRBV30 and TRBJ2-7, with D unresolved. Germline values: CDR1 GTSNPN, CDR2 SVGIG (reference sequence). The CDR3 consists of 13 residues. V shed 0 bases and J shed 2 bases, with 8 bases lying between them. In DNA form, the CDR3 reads TGTGCCTGGAGTGTGGCCGGAGCCTACGAGCAGTACTTC. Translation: CAWSVAGAYEQYF.

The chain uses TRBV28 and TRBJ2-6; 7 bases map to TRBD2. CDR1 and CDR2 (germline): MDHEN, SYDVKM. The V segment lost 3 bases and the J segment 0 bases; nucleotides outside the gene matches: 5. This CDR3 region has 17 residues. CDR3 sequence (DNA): TGTGCCAGCAGTTTTAGCCTAGCGGTCTCTGGGGCCAACGTCCTGACTTTC. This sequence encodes CASSFSLAVSGANVLTF.

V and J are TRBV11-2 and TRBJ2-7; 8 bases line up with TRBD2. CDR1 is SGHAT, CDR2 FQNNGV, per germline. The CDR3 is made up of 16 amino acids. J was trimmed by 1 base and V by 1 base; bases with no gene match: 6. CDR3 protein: CASSLVGLAGSYEQYF. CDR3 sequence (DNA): TGTGCCAGCAGCTTAGTTGGGCTAGCGGGTTCCTACGAGCAGTACTTC.

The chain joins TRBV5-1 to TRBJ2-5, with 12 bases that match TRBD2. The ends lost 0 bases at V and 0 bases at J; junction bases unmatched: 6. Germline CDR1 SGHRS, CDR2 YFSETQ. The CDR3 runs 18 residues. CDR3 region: CASSLGGTSGPYQETQYF. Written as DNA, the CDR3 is TGCGCCAGCAGCTTGGGTGGGACTAGCGGGCCGTACCAAGAGACCCAGTACTTC. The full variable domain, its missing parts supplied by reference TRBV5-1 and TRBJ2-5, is KAGVTQTPRYLIKTRGQQVTLSCSPISGHRSVSWYQQTPGQGLQFLFEYFSETQRNKGNFPGRFSGRQFSNSRSEMNVSTLELGDSALYLCASSLGGTSGPYQETQYFGPGTRLLVL.

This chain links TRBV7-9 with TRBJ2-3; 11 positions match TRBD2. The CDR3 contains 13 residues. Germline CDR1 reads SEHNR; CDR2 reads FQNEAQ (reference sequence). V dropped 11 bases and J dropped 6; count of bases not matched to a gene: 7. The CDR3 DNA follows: TGTGCCCTCGGAACTAGCGGGGGTGATACGCAGTATTTT. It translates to CALGTSGGDTQYF.

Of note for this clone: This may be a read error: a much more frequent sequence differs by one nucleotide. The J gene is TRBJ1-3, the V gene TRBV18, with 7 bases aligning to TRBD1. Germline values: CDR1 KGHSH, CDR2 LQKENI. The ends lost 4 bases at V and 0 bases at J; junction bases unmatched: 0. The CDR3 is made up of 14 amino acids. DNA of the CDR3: TGTGCCAGCTCACGGGACAGCTCTGGAAACACCATATATTTT. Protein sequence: CASSRDSSGNTIYF.

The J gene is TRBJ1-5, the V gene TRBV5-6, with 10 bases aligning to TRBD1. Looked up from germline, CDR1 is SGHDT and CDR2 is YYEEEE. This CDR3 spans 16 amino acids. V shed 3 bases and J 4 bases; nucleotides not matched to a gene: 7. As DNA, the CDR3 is TGTGCCAGCAGCTCCGGGACAGGGGTAGCAAATCAGCCCCAGCATTTT. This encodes CASSSGTGVANQPQHF.

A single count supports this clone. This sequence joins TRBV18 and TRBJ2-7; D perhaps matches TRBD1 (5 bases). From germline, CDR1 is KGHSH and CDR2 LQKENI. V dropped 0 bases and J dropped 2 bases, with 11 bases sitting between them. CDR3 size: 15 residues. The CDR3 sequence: CASSPPDNRPYEQYF. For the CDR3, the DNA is TGTGCCAGCTCACCACCGGACAACAGACCCTACGAGCAGTACTTC.

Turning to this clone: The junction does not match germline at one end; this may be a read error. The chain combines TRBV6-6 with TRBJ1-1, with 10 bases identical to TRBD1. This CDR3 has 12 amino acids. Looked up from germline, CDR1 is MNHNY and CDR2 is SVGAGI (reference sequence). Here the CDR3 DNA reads TGTGCCAGCAGTTACTCGAGTGGGGACAGGGGCTTT. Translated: CASSYSSGDRGF.

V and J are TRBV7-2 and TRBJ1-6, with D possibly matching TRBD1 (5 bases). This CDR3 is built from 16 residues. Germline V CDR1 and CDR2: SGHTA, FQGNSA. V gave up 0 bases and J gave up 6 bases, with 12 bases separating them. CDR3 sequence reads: CASSLATGVGNSPLHF. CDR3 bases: TGTGCCAGCAGCTTAGCGACGGGGGTGGGTAATTCACCCCTCCACTTT.

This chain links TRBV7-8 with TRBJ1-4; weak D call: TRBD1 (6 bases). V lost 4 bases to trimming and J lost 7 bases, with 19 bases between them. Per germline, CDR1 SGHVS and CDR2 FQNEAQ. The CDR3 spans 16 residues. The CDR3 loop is CASSSSRQARVEKLFF. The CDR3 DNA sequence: TGTGCCAGCAGCTCTTCCCGACAGGCCCGGGTTGAAAAACTGTTTTTT.

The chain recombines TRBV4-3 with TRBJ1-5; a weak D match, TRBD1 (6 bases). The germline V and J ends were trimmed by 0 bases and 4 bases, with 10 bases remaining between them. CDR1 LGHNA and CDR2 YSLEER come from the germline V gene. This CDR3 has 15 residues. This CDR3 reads CASSQDPRGNQPQHF. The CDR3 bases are TGCGCCAGCAGCCAAGATCCCAGGGGAAATCAGCCCCAGCATTTT.

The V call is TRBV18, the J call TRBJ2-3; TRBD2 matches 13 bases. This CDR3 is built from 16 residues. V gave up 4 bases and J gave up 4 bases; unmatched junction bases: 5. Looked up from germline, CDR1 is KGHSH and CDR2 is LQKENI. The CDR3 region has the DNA TGTGCCAGCTCACGCACTAGCGGGGGGGGCCCAGATACGCAGTATTTT. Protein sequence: CASSRTSGGGPDTQYF.

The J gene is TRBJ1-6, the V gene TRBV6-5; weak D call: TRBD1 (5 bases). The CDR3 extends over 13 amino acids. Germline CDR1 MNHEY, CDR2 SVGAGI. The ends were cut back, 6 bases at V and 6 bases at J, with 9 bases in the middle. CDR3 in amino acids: CASRRTTNSPLHF. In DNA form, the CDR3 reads TGTGCCAGCAGGAGGACAACTAATTCACCCCTCCACTTT.

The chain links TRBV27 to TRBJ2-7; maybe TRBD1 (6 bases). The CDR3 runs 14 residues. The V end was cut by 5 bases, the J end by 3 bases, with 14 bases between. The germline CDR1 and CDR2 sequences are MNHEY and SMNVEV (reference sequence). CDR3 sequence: CASSRAGAVYEQYF. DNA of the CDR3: TGTGCCAGCAGTAGGGCAGGGGCGGTCTACGAGCAGTACTTC.

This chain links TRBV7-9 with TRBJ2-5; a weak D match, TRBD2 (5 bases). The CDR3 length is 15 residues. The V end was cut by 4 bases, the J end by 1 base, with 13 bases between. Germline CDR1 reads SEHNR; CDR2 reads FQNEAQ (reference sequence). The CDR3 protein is CASSSWADSQETQYF. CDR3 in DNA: TGTGCCAGCAGCTCCTGGGCGGACTCCCAAGAGACCCAGTACTTC.

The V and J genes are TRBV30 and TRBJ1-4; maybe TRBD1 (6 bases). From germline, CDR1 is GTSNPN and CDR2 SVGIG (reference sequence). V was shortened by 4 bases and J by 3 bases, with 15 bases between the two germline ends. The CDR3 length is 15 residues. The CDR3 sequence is CAWTPTGLPNEKLFF. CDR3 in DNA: TGTGCCTGGACCCCAACAGGGTTACCTAATGAAAAACTGTTTTTT.

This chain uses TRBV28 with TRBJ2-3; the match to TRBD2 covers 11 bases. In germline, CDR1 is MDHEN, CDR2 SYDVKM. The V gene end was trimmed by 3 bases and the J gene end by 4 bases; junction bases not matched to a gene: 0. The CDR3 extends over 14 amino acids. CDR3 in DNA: TGTGCCAGCAGTTTTAGCGGGGGGGCAGATACGCAGTATTTT. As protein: CASSFSGGADTQYF.

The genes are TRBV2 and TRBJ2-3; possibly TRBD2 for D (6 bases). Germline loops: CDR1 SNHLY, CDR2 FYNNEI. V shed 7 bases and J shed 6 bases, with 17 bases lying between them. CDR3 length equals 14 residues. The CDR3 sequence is CASILGGPVDTQYF. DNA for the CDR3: TGTGCCAGCATCCTGGGAGGACCGGTGGATACGCAGTATTTT.

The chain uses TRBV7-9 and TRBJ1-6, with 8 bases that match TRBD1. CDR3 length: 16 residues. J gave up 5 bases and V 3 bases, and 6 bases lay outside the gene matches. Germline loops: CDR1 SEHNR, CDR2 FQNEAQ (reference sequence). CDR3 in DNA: TGTGCCAGCAGCTTCCCAGGGGGCGTACATAATTCACCCCTCCACTTT. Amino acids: CASSFPGGVHNSPLHF.

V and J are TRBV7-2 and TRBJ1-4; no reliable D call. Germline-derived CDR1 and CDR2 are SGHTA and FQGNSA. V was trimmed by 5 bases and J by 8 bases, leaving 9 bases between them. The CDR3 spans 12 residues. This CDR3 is CASSLGGEKLFF. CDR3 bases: TGTGCCAGCAGCCTCGGAGGGGAAAAACTGTTTTTT.

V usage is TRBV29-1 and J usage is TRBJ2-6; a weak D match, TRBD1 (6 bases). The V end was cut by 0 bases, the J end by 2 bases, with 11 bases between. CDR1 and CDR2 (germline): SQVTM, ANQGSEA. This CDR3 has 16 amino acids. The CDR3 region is CSVEDEGQPGANVLTF. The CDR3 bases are TGCAGCGTTGAAGATGAGGGACAACCTGGGGCCAACGTCCTGACTTTC. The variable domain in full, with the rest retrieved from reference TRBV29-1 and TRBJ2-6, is SAVISQKPSRDICQRGTSLTIQCQVDSQVTMMFWYRQQPGQSLTLIATANQGSEATYESGFVIDKFPISRPNLTFSTLTVSNMSPEDSSIYLCSVEDEGQPGANVLTFGAGSRLTVL.

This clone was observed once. The CDR3 DNA reads as TGTGCCAGCAGCGGGGGACAGGGGAATGAAAAACTGTTTTTT. Encoded protein: CASSGGQGNEKLFF. The chain links TRBV3-1 (or the pseudogene TRBV3-2) to TRBJ1-4; 10 nucleotides align to TRBD1. This CDR3 is 14 amino acids long. J gave up 5 bases and V 5 bases, and 2 bases lay outside the gene matches. The germline V gene has CDR1 LGHDT and CDR2 YNNKEL (reference sequence).

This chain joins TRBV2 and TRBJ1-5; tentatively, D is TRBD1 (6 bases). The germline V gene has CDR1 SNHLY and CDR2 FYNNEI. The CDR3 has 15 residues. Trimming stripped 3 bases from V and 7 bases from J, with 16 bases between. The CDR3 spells CASSDGWGGGQPQHF. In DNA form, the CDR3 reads TGTGCCAGCAGTGACGGCTGGGGAGGGGGACAGCCCCAGCATTTT.

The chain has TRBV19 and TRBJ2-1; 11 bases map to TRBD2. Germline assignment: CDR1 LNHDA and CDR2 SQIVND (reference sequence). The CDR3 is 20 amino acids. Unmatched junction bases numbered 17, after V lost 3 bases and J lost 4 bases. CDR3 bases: TGTGCCAGTAGTATCTACCCTAGCGGGGGGCTTACCGGGCGGTACAATGAGCAGTTCTTC. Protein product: CASSIYPSGGLTGRYNEQFF.

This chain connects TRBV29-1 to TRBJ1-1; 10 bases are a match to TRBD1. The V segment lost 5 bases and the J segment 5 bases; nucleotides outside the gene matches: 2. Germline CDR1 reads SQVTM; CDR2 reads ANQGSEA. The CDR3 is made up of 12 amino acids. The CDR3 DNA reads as TGCAGCGTTCGGACAGGGGGAACTGAAGCTTTCTTT. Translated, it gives CSVRTGGTEAFF.

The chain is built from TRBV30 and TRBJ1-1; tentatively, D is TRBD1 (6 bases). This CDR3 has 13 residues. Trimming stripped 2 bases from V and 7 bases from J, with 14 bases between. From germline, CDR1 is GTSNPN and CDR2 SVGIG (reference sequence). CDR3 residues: CAWSRGGRGEAFF. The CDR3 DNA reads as TGTGCCTGGAGTCGGGGGGGGCGAGGTGAAGCTTTCTTT. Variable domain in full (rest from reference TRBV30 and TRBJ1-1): SQTIHQWPATLVQPVGSPLSLECTVEGTSNPNLYWYRQAAGRGLQLLFYSVGIGQISSEVPQNLSASRPQDRQFILSSKKLLLSDSGFYLCAWSRGGRGEAFFGQGTRLTVV.

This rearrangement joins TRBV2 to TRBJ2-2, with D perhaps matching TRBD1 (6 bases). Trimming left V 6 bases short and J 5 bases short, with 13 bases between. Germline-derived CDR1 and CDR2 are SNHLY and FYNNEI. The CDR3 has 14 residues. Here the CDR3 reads CASRSRTVTGELFF. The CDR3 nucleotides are TGTGCCAGCAGGAGCCGGACAGTTACCGGGGAGCTGTTTTTT.